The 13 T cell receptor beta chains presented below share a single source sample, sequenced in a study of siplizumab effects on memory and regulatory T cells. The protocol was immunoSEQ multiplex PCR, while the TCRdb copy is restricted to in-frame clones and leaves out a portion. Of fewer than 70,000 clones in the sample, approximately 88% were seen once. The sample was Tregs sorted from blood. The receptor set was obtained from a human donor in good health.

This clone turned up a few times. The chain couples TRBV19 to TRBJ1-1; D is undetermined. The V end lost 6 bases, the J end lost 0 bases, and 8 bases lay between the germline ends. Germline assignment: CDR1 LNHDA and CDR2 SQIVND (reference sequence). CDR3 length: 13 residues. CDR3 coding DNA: TGTGCCAGTAGGTCCATCCTGAACACTGAAGCTTTCTTT. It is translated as CASRSILNTEAFF.

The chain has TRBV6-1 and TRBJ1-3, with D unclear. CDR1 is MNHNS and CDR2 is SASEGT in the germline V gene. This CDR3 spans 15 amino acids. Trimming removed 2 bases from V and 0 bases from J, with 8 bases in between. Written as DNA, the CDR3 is TGTGCCAGCAGTGAAAGAAGCTACTCTGGAAACACCATATATTTT. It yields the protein CASSERSYSGNTIYF.

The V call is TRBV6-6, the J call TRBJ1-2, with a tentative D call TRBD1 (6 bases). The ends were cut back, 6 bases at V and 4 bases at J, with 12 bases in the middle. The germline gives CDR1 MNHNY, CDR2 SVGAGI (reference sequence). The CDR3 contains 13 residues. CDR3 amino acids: CASRDSLAYGYTF. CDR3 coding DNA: TGTGCCAGCAGGGACAGCCTTGCCTATGGCTACACCTTC.

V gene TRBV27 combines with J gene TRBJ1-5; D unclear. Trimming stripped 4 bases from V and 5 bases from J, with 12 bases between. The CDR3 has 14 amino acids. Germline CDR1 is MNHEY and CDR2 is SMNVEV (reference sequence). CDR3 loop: CASSSLSSDQPQHF. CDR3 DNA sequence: TGTGCCAGCAGTTCTTTGTCGAGTGATCAGCCCCAGCATTTT.

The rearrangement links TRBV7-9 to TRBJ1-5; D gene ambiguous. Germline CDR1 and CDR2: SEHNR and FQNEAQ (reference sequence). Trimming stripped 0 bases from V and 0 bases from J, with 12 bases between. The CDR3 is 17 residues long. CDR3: CASSLADKAYSNQPQHF. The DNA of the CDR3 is TGTGCCAGCAGCTTAGCGGATAAGGCCTATAGCAATCAGCCCCAGCATTTT.

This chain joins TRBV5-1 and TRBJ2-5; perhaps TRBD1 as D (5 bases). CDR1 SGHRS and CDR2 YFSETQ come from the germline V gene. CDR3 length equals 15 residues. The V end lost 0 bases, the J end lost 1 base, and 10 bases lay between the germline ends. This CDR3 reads CASSLGGRVQETQYF. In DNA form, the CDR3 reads TGCGCCAGCAGCTTGGGGGGCCGGGTCCAAGAGACCCAGTACTTC.

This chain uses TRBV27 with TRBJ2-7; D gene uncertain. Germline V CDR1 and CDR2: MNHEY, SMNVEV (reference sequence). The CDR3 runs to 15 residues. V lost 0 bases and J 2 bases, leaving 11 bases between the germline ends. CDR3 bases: TGTGCCAGCAGTTTATCCTTCCGGGCAGCCTACGAGCAGTACTTC. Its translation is CASSLSFRAAYEQYF.

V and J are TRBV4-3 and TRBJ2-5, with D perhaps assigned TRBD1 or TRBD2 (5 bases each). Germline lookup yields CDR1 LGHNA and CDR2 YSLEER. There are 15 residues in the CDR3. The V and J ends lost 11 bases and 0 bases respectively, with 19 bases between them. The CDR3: CAGIPGPRYQETQYF. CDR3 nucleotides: TGCGCCGGAATACCGGGACCTAGGTACCAAGAGACCCAGTACTTC.

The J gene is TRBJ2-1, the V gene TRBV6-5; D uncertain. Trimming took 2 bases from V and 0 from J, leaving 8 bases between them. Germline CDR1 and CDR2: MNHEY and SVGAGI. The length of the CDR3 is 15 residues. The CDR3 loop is CASSYVGSSYNEQFF. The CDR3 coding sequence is TGTGCCAGCAGTTACGTGGGTAGCTCCTACAATGAGCAGTTCTTC.

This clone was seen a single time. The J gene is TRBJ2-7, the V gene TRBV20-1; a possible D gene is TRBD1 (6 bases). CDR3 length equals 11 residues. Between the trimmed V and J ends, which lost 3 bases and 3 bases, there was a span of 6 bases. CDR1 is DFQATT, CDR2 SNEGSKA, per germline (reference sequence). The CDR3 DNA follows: TGCAGTGCTAGGGGACACTACGAGCAGTACTTC. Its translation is CSARGHYEQYF.

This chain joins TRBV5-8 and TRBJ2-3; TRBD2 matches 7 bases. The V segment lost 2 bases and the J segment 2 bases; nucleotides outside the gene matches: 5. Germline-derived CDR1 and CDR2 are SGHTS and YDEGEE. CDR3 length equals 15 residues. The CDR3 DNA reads TGTGCCAGCAGCTTAGGTCTAGCGGTCACAGATACGCAGTATTTT. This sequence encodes CASSLGLAVTDTQYF.

The DNA for the CDR3 is TGTGCCAGCAGCTTAGTTGGGCCCAGCTCCTACGAGCAGTACTTC. It specifies CASSLVGPSSYEQYF. V and J are TRBV11-2 and TRBJ2-7; D gene uncertain. The CDR3 totals 15 residues. CDR1 and CDR2 (germline): SGHAT, FQNNGV. V lost 1 base and J lost 0, with 10 bases in between.

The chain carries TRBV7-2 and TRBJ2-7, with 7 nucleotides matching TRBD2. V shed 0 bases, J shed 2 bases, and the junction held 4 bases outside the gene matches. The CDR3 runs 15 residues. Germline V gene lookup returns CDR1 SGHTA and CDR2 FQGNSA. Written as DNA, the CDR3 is TGTGCCAGCAGCTTAGCCCCGGGAGGCGCCTACGAGCAGTACTTC. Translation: CASSLAPGGAYEQYF. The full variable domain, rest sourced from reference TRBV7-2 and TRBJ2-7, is GAGVSQSPSNKVTEKGKDVELRCDPISGHTALYWYRQSLGQGLEFLIYFQGNSAPDKSGLPSDRFSAERTGGSVSTLTIQRTQQEDSAVYLCASSLAPGGAYEQYFGPGTRLTVT.